This is a list of T cell receptor beta chains from one sample in a study of regulatory T cells in long-lasting Graves disease. Via MiXCR, TCRdb re-called the multiplex PCR reads, giving one row per CDR3 protein. The sample holds 700,000 or so distinct CDR3 sequences, 30% seen once. The specimen was peripheral blood mononuclear cells (PBMCs), collected when the disease was refractory, from a patient treated with antithyroid drugs. The receptors originated from a female donor with Graves disease. The CDR3 runs from the conserved cysteine through the conserved F or W.

V,J,CDR3
TRBV29-1,TRBJ1-2,CSVEWTQGYTF
TRBV2,TRBJ1-1,CASSEAVGWGRAANTEAFF
TRBV28,TRBJ2-7,CASGSPGTSYEQYF
TRBV6-1,TRBJ1-4,CASSEPRGTNEKLFF
TRBV27,TRBJ1-2,CASSLLSPTTSANYGYTF
TRBV3-1,TRBJ2-5,CASSLARQETQYF
TRBV5-5,TRBJ1-2,CASSGLTPNYGYTF
TRBV5-1,TRBJ1-1,CASSSGDRWNTEAFF
TRBV6-1,TRBJ1-1,CASRPGQVLVDTEAFF
TRBV11-2,TRBJ2-7,CASSLSHEQYF
TRBV28,TRBJ1-6,CASSFLQYNSPLHF
TRBV6-1,TRBJ1-4,CASSEIRTGHEKLFF
TRBV13,TRBJ2-5,CASSLRPEETQYF
TRBV6-9,TRBJ2-5,CASSWSGEEETQYF
TRBV4-1,TRBJ1-1,CASRQTDSGLGTEAFF
TRBV3-1,TRBJ2-7,CASSREGLTTYEQYF
TRBV30,TRBJ2-2,CAWNQVSNTGELFF
TRBV7-9,TRBJ2-5,CASSTGTGESETQYF
TRBV11-2,TRBJ2-2,CASNLNRGSGTGELFF
TRBV2,TRBJ2-5,CASIFGGETQYF
TRBV4-1,TRBJ2-7,CASSQPGQGGEQYF
TRBV11-2,TRBJ2-7,CASSTWTSGGSYEQYF
TRBV13,TRBJ1-2,CASSLRTARDSYGYTF
TRBV5-1,TRBJ1-4,CASSPVGGLNEKLFF
TRBV5-6,TRBJ1-2,CASSAGTGGGDGYTF
TRBV20-1,TRBJ2-7,CSASLRFGLEQYF